A single sample gave rise to the 3 T cell receptor beta chains below, sequenced in a study of T cells in localized non-small cell lung cancer. Sequenced by immunoSEQ multiplex PCR; TCRdb stores in-frame clones only, minus some. The sample records 3,000 to 3,500 clones, approximately 25% being singletons. The source was lung tumor tissue, collected before any cancer treatment. The source of these receptors is a man aged 40 to 70 with stage II squamous cell lung carcinoma.

This clone has more than one count but fewer than ten. The chain is built from TRBV29-1 and TRBJ2-7, with D perhaps given as TRBD1 or TRBD2 (5 bases each). This CDR3 has 13 residues. The germline V and J ends were trimmed by 7 bases and 3 bases, with 16 bases remaining between them. Germline CDR1 reads SQVTM; CDR2 reads ANQGSEA. Written as DNA, the CDR3 is TGCAGCGCAACCCGGGACGGACACTACGAGCAGTACTTC. Translation: CSATRDGHYEQYF.

This clone turned up a few times. The chain recombines TRBV6-8 with TRBJ2-7; TRBD1 or TRBD2 may be the D gene (5 bases each). V lost 2 bases to trimming and J lost 6 bases, with 14 bases between them. This CDR3 comprises 14 residues. Germline V gene sequence: CDR1 MNHGY, CDR2 SAAAGT. The CDR3 DNA reads TGTGCCAGCAGTTACGAGGGGTCCCTTAGCGAGCAGTACTTC. Its protein product is CASSYEGSLSEQYF.

The V and J genes are TRBV15 and TRBJ2-1; TRBD2 is a possible D gene (7 bases). V lost 3 bases and J 9 bases, leaving 15 bases between the germline ends. The germline gives CDR1 LNHNV, CDR2 YYDKDF (reference sequence). The CDR3 extends over 14 amino acids. CDR3 protein: CATSRTRGGIEQFF. Written as DNA, the CDR3 is TGTGCCACCAGCAGGACTAGGGGGGGCATTGAGCAGTTCTTC.